Following are 32 T cell receptor beta chains from one sample sequenced in a study of T-cell memory formation after mild COVID-19. One entry per CDR3 protein, called by TCRdb with MiXCR from the 5' RACE reads. The top ten hold around 2.9% of the sample, which has under 250,000 distinct CDR3 sequences, roughly a tenth seen once. Material: PBMCs or a T cell subset sorted from them (not recorded which). All receptors derive from a man aged 18-30 years who had mild COVID-19 (a few samples of this study predate the infection). Cell type and time point are not known.

The chain uses TRBV20-1 and TRBJ1-6; D gene uncertain. The CDR3 is 13 residues long. CDR1 and CDR2 (germline): DFQATT, SNEGSKA (reference sequence). Trimming removed 5 bases from V and 6 bases from J, with 11 bases in between. The CDR3 region has the DNA TGCAGTGCTGGGCGGTCCGGTAATTCACCCCTCCACTTT. It yields the protein CSAGRSGNSPLHF.

V usage is TRBV21-1 and J usage is TRBJ1-1. TRBV21-1 is classified as a pseudogene. The CDR3 is 15 residues long. The CDR3 loop reads CASSKVVIQNTEAFF. DNA for the CDR3: TGTGCCAGCAGCAAAGTGGTAATACAGAACACTGAAGCTTTCTTT.

This clonotype was detected only a few times. V gene TRBV6-6 combines with J gene TRBJ1-5, with D possibly TRBD1 on 5 matching bases. This CDR3 has 14 residues. The germline V gene has CDR1 MNHNY and CDR2 SVGAGI (reference sequence). The V end was cut by 2 bases, the J end by 6 bases, with 11 bases between. The CDR3 here is CASSYLGGSQPQHF. The CDR3 coding sequence is TGTGCCAGCAGTTACCTGGGGGGGAGTCAGCCCCAGCATTTT.

This clonotype was observed a handful of times. The J gene is TRBJ2-2, the V gene TRBV12-3 or TRBV12-4, with 10 bases that match TRBD1. V lost 6 bases and J lost 4; bases outside the gene matches: 11. The CDR3 is 17 residues long. CDR3 region: CASSIRVGQGITGELFF. CDR3 sequence (DNA): TGTGCCAGCAGCATAAGAGTGGGACAGGGGATCACCGGGGAGCTGTTTTTT.

The chain links TRBV6-5 to TRBJ2-2; D is uncertain. Germline loops: CDR1 MNHEY, CDR2 SVGAGI. This CDR3 is 15 amino acids long. Trimming shortened V by 0 bases and J by 2 bases, and 7 bases separated the two germline ends. The CDR3 region is CASSYSAGNTGELFF. The CDR3 DNA sequence: TGTGCCAGCAGTTACTCGGCTGGAAACACCGGGGAGCTGTTTTTT.

This clonotype was found many times. This sequence joins TRBV7-2 and TRBJ2-5, with D possibly matching TRBD2 (7 bases). V lost 5 bases and J 7 bases, leaving 11 bases between the germline ends. CDR1 and CDR2 (germline): SGHTA, FQGNSA. The CDR3 consists of 12 residues. This CDR3 is CASSPGGPTQYF. For the CDR3, the DNA is TGTGCCAGCAGCCCCGGGGGGCCGACCCAGTACTTC.

This rearrangement joins TRBV4-2 to TRBJ2-3; D is unclear. The CDR3 length is 17 residues. CDR1 is LGHNA and CDR2 is YNFKEQ in the germline V gene. Trimming stripped 3 bases from V and 2 bases from J, with 18 bases between. The CDR3 DNA reads TGTGCCAGCAGCCATACGAAGAATGGCCCCAACACAGATACGCAGTATTTT. It codes for CASSHTKNGPNTDTQYF.

This clonotype was picked up many times. The CDR3 protein is CSASPLADTQYF. The CDR3, as DNA: TGCAGTGCTAGTCCCCTAGCAGATACGCAGTATTTT. This chain links TRBV20-1 with TRBJ2-3; D gene ambiguous. In germline, CDR1 is DFQATT, CDR2 SNEGSKA (reference sequence). CDR3 length equals 12 residues. Trimming pared 3 bases from V and 4 bases from J, leaving 8 bases between.

This clonotype was seen more than once but under ten times. V is TRBV5-1 and J is TRBJ1-1; weak D call: TRBD1 (6 bases). V lost 4 bases and J 3 bases, leaving 16 bases between the germline ends. The CDR3 is 15 residues long. Germline V CDR1 and CDR2: SGHRS, YFSETQ. CDR3 protein: CASSPGARVYTEAFF. CDR3 in DNA: TGCGCCAGCAGCCCGGGGGCAAGGGTATACACTGAAGCTTTCTTT.

The table lists this clonotype with a few counts. The J gene is TRBJ1-5, the V gene TRBV28, with D uncertain. Trimming left V 7 bases short and J 6 bases short, with 25 bases between. The germline V gene encodes CDR1 MDHEN and CDR2 SYDVKM. The CDR3 spans 17 residues. In nucleotides, the CDR3 is TGTGCCAGCACCCCCCCCCCTGGGCCCAGGTTCGGTCAGCCCCAGCATTTT. Protein sequence: CASTPPPGPRFGQPQHF.

The CDR3, as DNA: TGTGCCAGCAGCTCCAGAGCGGGGCGCACAGATACGCAGTATTTT. Amino acid sequence: CASSSRAGRTDTQYF. The rearrangement joins TRBV7-2 to TRBJ2-3, with 7 bases aligning to TRBD2. Looked up from germline, CDR1 is SGHTA and CDR2 is FQGNSA. V was clipped by 4 bases and J by 1 base; unmatched bases: 5. This CDR3 has 15 residues. The variable domain in full, completed from reference TRBV7-2 and TRBJ2-3, reads GAGVSQSPSNKVTEKGKDVELRCDPISGHTALYWYRQSLGQGLEFLIYFQGNSAPDKSGLPSDRFSAERTGGSVSTLTIQRTQQEDSAVYLCASSSRAGRTDTQYFGPGTRLTVL.

This clonotype was observed a few times. This rearrangement joins TRBV18 to TRBJ2-1, with TRBD1 matching 8 bases. The CDR3 loop spans 16 amino acids. V was pared by 5 bases and J by 7 bases, with 13 bases of the junction left unmatched. CDR1 is KGHSH and CDR2 is LQKENI in the germline V gene. In nucleotides, the CDR3 is TGTGCCAGCTCAACCAGACAGGGGAGCTTTGGGAATGAGCAGTTCTTC. It is translated as CASSTRQGSFGNEQFF. Filled out from reference TRBV18 and TRBJ2-1, the complete variable domain reads NAGVMQNPRHLVRRRGQEARLRCSPMKGHSHVYWYRQLPEEGLKFMVYLQKENIIDESGMPKERFSAEFPKEGPSILRIQQVVRGDSAAYFCASSTRQGSFGNEQFFGPGTRLTVL.

In its sample, this clonotype was seen a few times. V and J are TRBV12-5 and TRBJ2-6; D ambiguous. The CDR3 spans 16 residues. The germline CDR1 and CDR2 sequences are LGHNT and FRNRAP. Trimming took 5 bases from V and 0 from J, leaving 11 bases between them. The CDR3 region has the DNA TGTGCTAGTGGTCAGCTCCTAAGCTCTGGGGCCAACGTCCTGACTTTC. This sequence encodes CASGQLLSSGANVLTF.

The sample holds a few counts of this clonotype. The CDR3 sequence is CASSLEVGSGETQYF. CDR3 nucleotides: TGTGCCAGCAGCTTAGAGGTCGGGAGTGGAGAGACCCAGTACTTC. The chain employs TRBV7-2 and TRBJ2-5, with D perhaps matching TRBD2 (6 bases). Germline V gene lookup returns CDR1 SGHTA and CDR2 FQGNSA. V was shortened by 1 base and J by 4 bases, with 13 bases between the two germline ends. CDR3 length equals 15 residues. The variable domain in full, completed from reference TRBV7-2 and TRBJ2-5, reads GAGVSQSPSNKVTEKGKDVELRCDPISGHTALYWYRQSLGQGLEFLIYFQGNSAPDKSGLPSDRFSAERTGGSVSTLTIQRTQQEDSAVYLCASSLEVGSGETQYFGPGTRLLVL.

The chain employs TRBV23-1 and TRBJ2-7, with D perhaps matching TRBD2 (6 bases). Being an ORF, TRBV23-1 has a function that is uncertain. The germline V and J ends were trimmed by 9 bases and 3 bases, with 18 bases remaining between them. The CDR3 runs 14 residues. This CDR3 is CARGISRGYYEQYV. For the CDR3, the DNA is TGCGCCAGAGGAATATCGCGGGGTTACTACGAGCAGTACGTC.

This clonotype was seen more than once but under ten times. The chain uses TRBV12-3 or TRBV12-4 and TRBJ1-2; D is ambiguous. V lost 6 bases to trimming and J lost 8 bases, with 16 bases between them. The CDR3 consists of 13 residues. Here the CDR3 reads CASRASGVSGYTF. For the CDR3, the DNA is TGTGCCAGCAGGGCCTCGGGAGTATCCGGCTACACCTTC.

This clonotype was observed at least ten times. CDR3 amino acids: CASSLQASFINQPQHF. Written as DNA, the CDR3 is TGTGCCAGCAGCCTCCAGGCTTCGTTCATCAATCAGCCCCAGCATTTT. The rearrangement links TRBV7-2 to TRBJ1-5, with unresolved D. V gave up 5 bases and J gave up 3 bases, with 17 bases separating them. The CDR3 totals 16 residues. Germline CDR1 SGHTA, CDR2 FQGNSA.

Only a few counts were recorded for this clonotype. This chain connects TRBV5-1 to TRBJ2-1; 12 bases align to TRBD2. There are 13 residues in the CDR3. V lost 4 bases to trimming and J lost 12 bases; unmatched junction nucleotides: 5. Germline V gene lookup returns CDR1 SGHRS and CDR2 YFSETQ. This CDR3 reads CASSPLAGGGQFF. The CDR3 coding sequence is TGCGCCAGCAGCCCACTAGCGGGGGGAGGGCAGTTCTTC.

This clonotype was detected a few times. The genes are TRBV29-1 and TRBJ2-2; TRBD1 matches at 9 bases. CDR1 and CDR2 from the germline V gene are SQVTM and ANQGSEA. V lost 3 bases, J lost 4 bases, and 3 bases stayed unmatched. This CDR3 has 14 amino acids. In DNA form, the CDR3 reads TGCAGCGTTGAGGGACAGGGCGGCACCGGGGAGCTGTTTTTT. Amino acid sequence: CSVEGQGGTGELFF.

The V and J genes are TRBV20-1 and TRBJ2-5; D possibly matches TRBD1 or TRBD2 (5 bases each). The CDR3 length is 13 residues. The germline gives CDR1 DFQATT, CDR2 SNEGSKA (reference sequence). The CDR3 nucleotides are TGCAGCGAGGGGAGAAACGGGGTAGAGACCCAGTACTTC. This translates into CSEGRNGVETQYF.

J is TRBJ1-6 and V is TRBV5-4, with no clear D. Trimming cost V 4 bases and J 14 bases, with 16 bases left between them. The germline CDR1 and CDR2 sequences are SGHNT and YYREEE (reference sequence). This CDR3 has 13 amino acids. CDR3 loop: CASSRPEDGTLHF. DNA of the CDR3: TGTGCCAGCAGCCGGCCCGAGGACGGCACCCTCCACTTT.

This clonotype was detected a few times. The rearrangement uses TRBV20-1 and TRBJ1-2, with no clear D. This CDR3 has 13 amino acids. Between the trimmed V and J ends, which lost 3 bases and 4 bases, there was a span of 12 bases. Germline V gene lookup returns CDR1 DFQATT and CDR2 SNEGSKA (reference sequence). In nucleotides, the CDR3 is TGCAGTGCTAGTAGGATCGCCTTCTATGGCTACACCTTC. Its translation: CSASRIAFYGYTF.

This clonotype was observed a handful of times. One end of the junction fails to match germline, which may point to a read error. The chain uses TRBV7-7 and TRBJ2-5; TRBD1 matches 10 bases. The V gene's germline CDR1 is SSHAT and CDR2 FNYEAQ (reference sequence). The CDR3 contains 14 residues. The CDR3 nucleotides are TGTGCTAGCAGCCCGACAGGGGGCGCAGAGACCCAGTACTTC. As protein: CASSPTGGAETQYF. Full variable domain (missing parts from reference TRBV7-7 and TRBJ2-5): GAGVSQSPRYKVTKRGQDVTLRCDPISSHATLYWYQQALGQGPEFLTYFNYEAQPDKSGLPSDRFSAERPEGSISTLTIQRTEQRDSAMYRCASSPTGGAETQYFGPGTRLLVL.

At least ten counts were recorded for this clonotype. The chain combines TRBV5-1 with TRBJ2-5; D possibly uses TRBD1 or TRBD2 (5 bases each). Germline V gene lookup returns CDR1 SGHRS and CDR2 YFSETQ. The CDR3 length is 15 residues. V lost 0 bases, J lost 2 bases, and 11 bases lay in between. CDR3: CASSLEPGPQETQYF. Written as DNA, the CDR3 is TGCGCCAGCAGCTTGGAACCGGGACCTCAAGAGACCCAGTACTTC.

This clonotype was counted ten times or more. The chain carries TRBV7-2 and TRBJ2-2; D remains unclear. The V end was cut by 5 bases, the J end by 5 bases, with 9 bases between. Germline V CDR1 and CDR2: SGHTA, FQGNSA. The CDR3 has 13 residues. For the CDR3, the DNA is TGTGCCAGCAGCCCTGGTTTAACCGGGGAGCTGTTTTTT. Translation gives CASSPGLTGELFF.

The sample holds a few counts of this clonotype. The CDR3: CASRGRGDTDTQYF. The DNA for the CDR3 is TGTGCCAGCAGGGGCAGGGGGGACACAGATACGCAGTATTTT. The rearrangement joins TRBV6-2 or TRBV6-3 to TRBJ2-3, with a possible D match to TRBD1 (7 bases). This CDR3 region has 14 residues. The V gene lost 6 bases and the J gene lost 2 bases, with 12 bases spanning the gap. CDR1 and CDR2 from the germline V gene are MNHEY and SVGEGT.

The CDR3, as DNA: TGCGCCAGCAGCCAACAAACCGGGCCCCTACCCTACGAGCAGTACTTC. It encodes CASSQQTGPLPYEQYF. This chain connects TRBV4-3 to TRBJ2-7, with D unclear. With 2 bases removed from V and 2 bases from J, the gap between germline ends came to 16 bases. The CDR3 length is 16 residues. Looked up from germline, CDR1 is LGHNA and CDR2 is YSLEER.

This clonotype turned up a few times. The chain has TRBV6-6 and TRBJ1-4, with D perhaps matching TRBD1 (5 bases). This CDR3 is 14 amino acids long. V shed 2 bases and J shed 8 bases, with 12 bases lying between them. Germline loops: CDR1 MNHNY, CDR2 SVGAGI (reference sequence). Written as DNA, the CDR3 is TGTGCCAGCAGTTACAGAGGGGAGGAGGAAAAACTGTTTTTT. As protein: CASSYRGEEEKLFF.

This clonotype appeared many times. J is TRBJ2-5 and V is TRBV4-3; 10 nucleotides align to TRBD2. Looked up from germline, CDR1 is LGHNA and CDR2 is YSLEER. This CDR3 comprises 17 residues. V was clipped by 1 base and J by 1 base; unmatched bases: 6. As DNA, the CDR3 is TGCGCCAGCAGCCAAGGTGTGGCTAGCGGGGGCCAAGAGACCCAGTACTTC. This translates into CASSQGVASGGQETQYF.

The chain links TRBV7-2 to TRBJ1-2; TRBD1 agrees at 9 bases. Germline values: CDR1 SGHTA, CDR2 FQGNSA. Trimming cost V 5 bases and J 4 bases; bases outside gene matches: 8. The CDR3 contains 15 residues. CDR3 loop: CASSRGTGKGYGYTF. The CDR3 DNA reads TGTGCCAGCAGCCGCGGGACAGGGAAGGGCTATGGCTACACCTTC.

This clonotype was found many times. The V gene is TRBV7-2, the J gene TRBJ2-5; 11 bases line up with TRBD2. CDR3 length: 15 amino acids. V shed 3 bases, J shed 2 bases, and the junction held 2 bases outside the gene matches. Germline CDR1 SGHTA, CDR2 FQGNSA. The CDR3 nucleotides read TGTGCCAGCAGCTTGGGACTAGCGGCTCAAGAGACCCAGTACTTC. It codes for CASSLGLAAQETQYF.

The rearrangement uses TRBV12-3 or TRBV12-4 and TRBJ1-2; no clear D gene. Trimming pared 5 bases from V and 8 bases from J, leaving 18 bases between. The CDR3 runs to 14 residues. The CDR3 DNA reads as TGTGCCAGCAGTCCACCTGGACGTGTCGCGGGCTACACCTTC. It translates to CASSPPGRVAGYTF.